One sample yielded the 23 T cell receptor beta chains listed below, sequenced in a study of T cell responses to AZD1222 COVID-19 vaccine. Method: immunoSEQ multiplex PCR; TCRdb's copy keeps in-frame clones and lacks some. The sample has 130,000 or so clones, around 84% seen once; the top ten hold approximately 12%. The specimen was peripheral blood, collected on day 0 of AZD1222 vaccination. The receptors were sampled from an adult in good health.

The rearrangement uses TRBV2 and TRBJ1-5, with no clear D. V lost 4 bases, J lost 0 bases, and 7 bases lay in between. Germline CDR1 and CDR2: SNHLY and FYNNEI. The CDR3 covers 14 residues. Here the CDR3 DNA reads TGTGCCAGCAGTGGTCGGTTTAGCAATCAGCCCCAGCATTTT. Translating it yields CASSGRFSNQPQHF.

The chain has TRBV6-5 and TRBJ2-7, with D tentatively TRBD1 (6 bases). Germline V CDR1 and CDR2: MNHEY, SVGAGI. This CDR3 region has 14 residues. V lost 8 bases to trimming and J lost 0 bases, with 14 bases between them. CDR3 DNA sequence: TGTGCCAGCGGTCATGGACAGACCTCCTACGAGCAGTACTTC. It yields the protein CASGHGQTSYEQYF.

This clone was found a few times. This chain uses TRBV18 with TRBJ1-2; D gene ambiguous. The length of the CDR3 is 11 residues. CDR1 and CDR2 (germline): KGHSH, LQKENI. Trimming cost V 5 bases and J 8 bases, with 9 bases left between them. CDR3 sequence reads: CASSDMRGYTF. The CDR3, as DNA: TGTGCCAGCTCAGATATGAGAGGCTACACCTTC.

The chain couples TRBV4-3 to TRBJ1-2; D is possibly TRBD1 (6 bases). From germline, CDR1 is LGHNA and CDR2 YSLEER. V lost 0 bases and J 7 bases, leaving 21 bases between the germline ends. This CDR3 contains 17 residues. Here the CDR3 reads CASSQDSGQGSSRGYTF. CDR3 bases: TGCGCCAGCAGCCAAGATTCCGGGCAGGGGTCTTCGCGTGGCTACACCTTC.

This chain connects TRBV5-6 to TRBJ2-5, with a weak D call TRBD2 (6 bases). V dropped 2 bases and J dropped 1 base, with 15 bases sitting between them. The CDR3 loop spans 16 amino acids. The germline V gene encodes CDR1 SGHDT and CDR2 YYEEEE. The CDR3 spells CASSFLYTAGQETQYF. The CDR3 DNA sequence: TGTGCCAGCAGCTTCTTGTACACAGCGGGCCAAGAGACCCAGTACTTC.

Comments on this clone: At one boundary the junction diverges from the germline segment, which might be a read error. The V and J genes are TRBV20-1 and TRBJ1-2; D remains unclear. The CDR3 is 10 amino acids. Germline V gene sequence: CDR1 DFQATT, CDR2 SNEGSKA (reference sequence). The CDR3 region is CSAIRRDIFF. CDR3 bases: TGCAGTGCTATCCGGAGAGACATCTTCTTC.

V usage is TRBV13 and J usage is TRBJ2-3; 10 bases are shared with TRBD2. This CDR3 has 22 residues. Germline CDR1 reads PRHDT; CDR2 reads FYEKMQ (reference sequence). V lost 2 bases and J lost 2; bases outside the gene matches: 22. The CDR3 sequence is CASSLFFQHGSGRAFNTDTQYF. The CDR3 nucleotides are TGTGCCAGCAGCTTATTCTTTCAGCATGGGAGCGGGAGGGCCTTCAACACAGATACGCAGTATTTT.

CDR3 sequence: CSVAKGQGDGYTF. In nucleotides, the CDR3 is TGCAGCGTTGCTAAGGGACAGGGTGATGGCTACACCTTC. V usage is TRBV29-1 and J usage is TRBJ1-2, with TRBD1 identical over 9 bases. The CDR3 runs 13 residues. Unmatched junction bases numbered 6, after V lost 4 bases and J lost 6 bases. CDR1 and CDR2 (germline): SQVTM, ANQGSEA.

DNA for the CDR3: TGTGCCAGCAGCTTAAATTCGGGGAGTCAGCCCCAGCATTTT. Translation: CASSLNSGSQPQHF. This rearrangement joins TRBV7-2 to TRBJ1-5; no reliable D call. CDR1 is SGHTA, CDR2 FQGNSA, per germline. The CDR3 runs 14 residues. The V gene lost 2 bases and the J gene lost 6 bases, with 11 bases spanning the gap.

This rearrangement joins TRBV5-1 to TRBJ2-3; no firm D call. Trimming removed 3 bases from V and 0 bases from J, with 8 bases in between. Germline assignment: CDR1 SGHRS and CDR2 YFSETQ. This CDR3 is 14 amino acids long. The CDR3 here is CASSSGQSTDTQYF. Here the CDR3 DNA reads TGCGCCAGCAGCTCGGGCCAAAGCACAGATACGCAGTATTTT. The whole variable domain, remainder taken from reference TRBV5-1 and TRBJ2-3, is KAGVTQTPRYLIKTRGQQVTLSCSPISGHRSVSWYQQTPGQGLQFLFEYFSETQRNKGNFPGRFSGRQFSNSRSEMNVSTLELGDSALYLCASSSGQSTDTQYFGPGTRLTVL.

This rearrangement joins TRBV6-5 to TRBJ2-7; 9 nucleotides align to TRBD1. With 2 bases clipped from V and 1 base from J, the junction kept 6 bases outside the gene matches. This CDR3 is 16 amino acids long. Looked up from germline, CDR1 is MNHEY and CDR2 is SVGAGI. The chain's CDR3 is CASSYPRDRVSYEQYF. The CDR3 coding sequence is TGTGCCAGCAGTTACCCACGGGACAGGGTTTCCTACGAGCAGTACTTC.

CDR3 bases: TGTGCCAGTAAGAACGGGGCGGATTCAGATACGCAGTATTTT. This sequence encodes CASKNGADSDTQYF. The J gene is TRBJ2-3, the V gene TRBV19, with D perhaps TRBD1 or TRBD2 (5 bases each). CDR1 LNHDA and CDR2 SQIVND come from the germline V gene (reference sequence). Trimming removed 7 bases at V and 4 bases at J, with 15 bases between. This CDR3 spans 14 amino acids.

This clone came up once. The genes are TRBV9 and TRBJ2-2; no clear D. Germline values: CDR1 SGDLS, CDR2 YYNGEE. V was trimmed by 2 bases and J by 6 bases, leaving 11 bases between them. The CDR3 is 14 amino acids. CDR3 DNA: TGTGCCAGCAGCGTTTATCGAACTTCCGGGGAGCTGTTTTTT. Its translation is CASSVYRTSGELFF.

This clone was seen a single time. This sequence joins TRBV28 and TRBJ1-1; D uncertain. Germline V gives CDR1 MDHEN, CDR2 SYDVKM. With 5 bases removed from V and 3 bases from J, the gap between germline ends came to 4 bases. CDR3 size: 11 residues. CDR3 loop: CASSHYTEAFF. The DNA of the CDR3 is TGTGCCAGCAGTCACTACACTGAAGCTTTCTTT.

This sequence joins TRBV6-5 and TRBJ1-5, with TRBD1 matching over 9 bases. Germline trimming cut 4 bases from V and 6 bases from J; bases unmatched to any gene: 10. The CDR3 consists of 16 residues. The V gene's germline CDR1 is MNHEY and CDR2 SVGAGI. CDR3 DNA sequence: TGTGCCAGCAGTTCATCCCGGGACAGGGTGGGTCAGCCCCAGCATTTT. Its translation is CASSSSRDRVGQPQHF.

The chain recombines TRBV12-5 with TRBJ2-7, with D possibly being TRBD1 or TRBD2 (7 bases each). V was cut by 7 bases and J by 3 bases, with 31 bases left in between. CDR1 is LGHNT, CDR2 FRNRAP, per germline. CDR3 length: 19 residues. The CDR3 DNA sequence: TGTGCTAGTGATCCGAAACCAAACTCAGGGGGGGCGGCGTACTACGAGCAGTACTTC. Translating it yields CASDPKPNSGGAAYYEQYF.

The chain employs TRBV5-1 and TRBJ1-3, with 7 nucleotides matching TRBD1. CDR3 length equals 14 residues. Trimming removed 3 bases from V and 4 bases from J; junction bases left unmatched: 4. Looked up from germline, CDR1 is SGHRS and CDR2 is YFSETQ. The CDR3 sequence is CASSSGGSGNTIYF. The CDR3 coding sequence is TGCGCCAGCAGCTCAGGGGGTTCGGGAAACACCATATATTTT.

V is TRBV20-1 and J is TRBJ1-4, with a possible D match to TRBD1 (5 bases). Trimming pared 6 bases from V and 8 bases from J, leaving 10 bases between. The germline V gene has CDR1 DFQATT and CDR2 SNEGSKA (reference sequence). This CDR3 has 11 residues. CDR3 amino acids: CSASGGEKLFF. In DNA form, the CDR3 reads TGCAGTGCAAGTGGGGGGGAAAAACTGTTTTTT.

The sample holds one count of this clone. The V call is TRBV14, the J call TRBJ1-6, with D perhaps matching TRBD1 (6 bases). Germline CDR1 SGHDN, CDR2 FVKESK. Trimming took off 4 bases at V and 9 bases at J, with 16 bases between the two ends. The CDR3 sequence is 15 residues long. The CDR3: CASSRSGTPLSPLHF. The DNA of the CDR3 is TGTGCCAGCAGCCGCTCCGGGACACCACTTTCACCCCTCCACTTT. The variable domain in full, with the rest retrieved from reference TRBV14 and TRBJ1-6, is EAGVTQFPSHSVIEKGQTVTLRCDPISGHDNLYWYRRVMGKEIKFLLHFVKESKQDESGMPNNRFLAERTGGTYSTLKVQPAELEDSGVYFCASSRSGTPLSPLHFGNGTRLTVT.

CDR3 sequence reads: CASQLGSEHNEQFF. CDR3 bases: TGTGCCAGCCAGCTTGGTAGCGAGCACAATGAGCAGTTCTTC. V usage is TRBV7-3 and J usage is TRBJ2-1; possible D gene TRBD2, 5 bases. CDR1 and CDR2 (germline): SGHTA, FQGTGA. This CDR3 has 14 residues. Trimming removed 8 bases from V and 5 bases from J, with 16 bases in between.

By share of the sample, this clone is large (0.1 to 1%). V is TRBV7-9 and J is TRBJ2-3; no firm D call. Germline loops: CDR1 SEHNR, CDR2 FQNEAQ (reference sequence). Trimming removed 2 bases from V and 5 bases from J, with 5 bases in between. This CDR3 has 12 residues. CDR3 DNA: TGTGCCAGCAGCTTACGAGAAGATACGCAGTATTTT. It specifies CASSLREDTQYF. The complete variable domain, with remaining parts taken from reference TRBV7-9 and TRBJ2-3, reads DTGVSQNPRHKITKRGQNVTFRCDPISEHNRLYWYRQTLGQGPEFLTYFQNEAQLEKSRLLSDRFSAERPKGSFSTLEIQRTEQGDSAMYLCASSLREDTQYFGPGTRLTVL.

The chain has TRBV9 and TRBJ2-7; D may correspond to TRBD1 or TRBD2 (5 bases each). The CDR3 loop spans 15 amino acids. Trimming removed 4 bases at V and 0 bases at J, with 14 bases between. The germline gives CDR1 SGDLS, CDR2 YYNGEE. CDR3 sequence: CASSSRDGHSYEQYF. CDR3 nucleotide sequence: TGTGCCAGCAGCTCACGGGACGGACACTCCTACGAGCAGTACTTC.

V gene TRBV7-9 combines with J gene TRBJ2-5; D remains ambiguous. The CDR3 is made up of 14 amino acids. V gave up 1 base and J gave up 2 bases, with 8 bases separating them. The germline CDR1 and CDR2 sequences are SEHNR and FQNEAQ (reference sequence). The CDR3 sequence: CASSLGAGQETQYF. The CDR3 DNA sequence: TGTGCCAGCAGCTTAGGCGCCGGACAAGAGACCCAGTACTTC.